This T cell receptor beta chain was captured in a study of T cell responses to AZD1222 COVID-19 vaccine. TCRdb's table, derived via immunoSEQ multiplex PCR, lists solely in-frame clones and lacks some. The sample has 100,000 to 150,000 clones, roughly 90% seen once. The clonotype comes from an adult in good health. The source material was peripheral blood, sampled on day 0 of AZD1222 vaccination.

The CDR3 spells CASSQEFSGRSTYEQYF. The CDR3 DNA reads as TGTGCCAGCAGCCAAGAATTTAGCGGGAGGAGCACCTACGAGCAGTACTTC. The J gene is TRBJ2-7, the V gene TRBV3-1 (or the pseudogene TRBV3-2); TRBD2 matches 10 bases. The CDR3 runs 17 residues. The junction had 7 bases not matched to a gene; V was cut back by 0 bases and J by 2 bases. Germline CDR1 is LGHDT and CDR2 is YNNKEL (reference sequence).